This TCR beta chain originates from a study of T cell repertoires in cytomegalovirus infection. Germline CDR1 LGHNA, CDR2 YNFKEQ. The CDR3 has 15 residues. The V and J ends lost 1 base and 5 bases respectively, with 15 bases between them. Via MiXCR, TCRdb re-called the reads, giving one row per CDR3 protein. This table has 700,000 to 950,000 distinct CDR3 sequences, approximately 30% appearing once. About this clonotype itself: The antigen remains undetermined.

This clonotype originated in a human donor in good health (CMV status not recorded). Some clones in this sample may be carry-over from other donors' samples. The sample was cultured CD8+ T cells from PBMCs, taken from culture after CMV antigen stimulation. The chain is built from TRBV4-2 and TRBJ2-7; tentative D call: TRBD1 (5 bases). The CDR3 DNA reads TGTGCCAGCAGCCAAGCGGTATCAGGGCTGGACGAGCAGTACTTC. As protein: CASSQAVSGLDEQYF.